This T cell receptor (beta chain) originates from a study of CXCR3-negative and CXCR3-positive naive CD8 T cells. Study conclusions and caveats: Diversity in memory CD8+ cells fell much lower than the comparably high levels seen in both naive subsets. The study found CXCR3 expression partially decreased after cryopreservation and ran most assays on fresh PBMCs.

5' RACE that incorporated UMI labels was used to prepare the TRB cDNA libraries. TCRdb re-called the 5' RACE reads and shows each CDR3 protein once, DNA omitted. The sample table sets out about 90,000 distinct CDR3 sequences. Per germline, CDR1 SNHLY and CDR2 FYNNEI. CDR3 length equals 12 residues. Regarding this clonotype: The antigen remains undetermined.

Naive CD8+ T cells showed CD45RO-CCR7+CD27+CD95-. The material sequenced was naive CXCR3- CD8+ T cells from blood. The subset here: CD45RO-CCR7+CD27+CD95- naive CD8+ T cells lacking CXCR3 (TNR3-). This chain links TRBV2 with TRBJ2-7; TCRdb's D call, TRBD2, is unchecked because there is no DNA. The clonotype originates from a human donor in good health. Some clones in this sample may be carry-over from other donors' samples. Here the CDR3 reads CASWAGGYEQYF. Based on the CDR3 plus reference TRBV2 and TRBJ2-7, the full variable domain is EPEVTQTPSHQVTQMGQEVILRCVPISNHLYFYWYRQILGQKVEFLVSFYNNEISEKSEIFDDQFSVERPDGSNFTLKIRSTKLEDSAMYFCASWAGGYEQYFGPGTRLTVT.